This entry lists 19 T cell receptor beta chains sequenced from one sample in a study of blood T cell repertoires in COVID-19. Some clones are missing from TCRdb's copy, which holds only in-frame ones; the method was immunoSEQ multiplex PCR. The sample records 15,000 to 20,000 clones, 85% to 95% being singletons. The sequenced material came from peripheral blood. Receptors were obtained from a human donor in a cohort sampled during active COVID-19.

The gene calls are TRBV18 and TRBJ1-1, with no clear D. With 5 bases removed from V and 1 base from J, the gap between germline ends came to 14 bases. This CDR3 is 15 amino acids long. Germline assignment: CDR1 KGHSH and CDR2 LQKENI. The CDR3, as DNA: TGTGCCAGCTCATCGCGGCCCAACACGAACACTGAAGCTTTCTTT. Encoded protein: CASSSRPNTNTEAFF.

DNA of the CDR3: TGTGCCAGCAGTCAGGAGGGGCGCCTTGAGACCCAGTACTTC. This encodes CASSQEGRLETQYF. The rearrangement uses TRBV27 and TRBJ2-5; possible D gene TRBD2, 6 bases. The CDR3 spans 14 residues. Germline CDR1 reads MNHEY; CDR2 reads SMNVEV (reference sequence). V lost 5 bases and J lost 5, with 15 bases in between.

This rearrangement joins TRBV5-6 to TRBJ2-3; 9 bases agree with TRBD2. Germline CDR1 SGHDT, CDR2 YYEEEE. The CDR3 is 16 amino acids. With V trimmed by 0 bases and J by 1 base, 3 bases remained unmatched. CDR3 loop: CASSLEASGGTDTQYF. The CDR3 DNA is TGTGCCAGCAGCTTGGAGGCTAGCGGGGGCACAGATACGCAGTATTTT.

The rearrangement joins TRBV4-3 to TRBJ2-7; 8 bases match TRBD2. With V trimmed by 0 bases and J by 4 bases, 8 bases remained unmatched. The length of the CDR3 is 16 residues. Germline values: CDR1 LGHNA, CDR2 YSLEER. This CDR3 reads CASSQDSRAGGYEQYF. Here the CDR3 DNA reads TGCGCCAGCAGCCAAGATTCCAGGGCGGGAGGTTACGAGCAGTACTTC.

The CDR3 DNA reads TGTGCCAGCAGTTACGAGGTGGGGGGTACGGACGAGCAGTACTTC. It translates to CASSYEVGGTDEQYF. This chain connects TRBV6-2 or TRBV6-3 to TRBJ2-7; a possible D gene is TRBD2 (6 bases). Germline CDR1 and CDR2: MNHEY and SVGEGT. V was cut by 2 bases and J by 5 bases, with 16 bases left in between. The CDR3 length is 15 residues.

The chain joins TRBV20-1 to TRBJ2-1; 8 nucleotides line up with TRBD2. This CDR3 has 15 residues. Looked up from germline, CDR1 is DFQATT and CDR2 is SNEGSKA (reference sequence). Trimming took 3 bases from V and 5 from J; bases not matched to a gene: 9. The chain's CDR3 is CSASFREGGNNEQFF. CDR3 bases: TGCAGTGCTAGTTTCCGGGAGGGGGGAAACAATGAGCAGTTCTTC.

This sequence joins TRBV11-2 and TRBJ2-7; possibly TRBD2 for D (5 bases). With 2 bases removed from V and 1 base from J, the gap between germline ends came to 9 bases. There are 14 residues in the CDR3. Germline CDR1 is SGHAT and CDR2 is FQNNGV. The DNA for the CDR3 is TGTGCCAGCAGCTTATCCCGGGGATCCTACGAGCAGTACTTC. Amino acid sequence: CASSLSRGSYEQYF. The full variable domain, rest sourced from reference TRBV11-2 and TRBJ2-7, is EAGVAQSPRYKIIEKRQSVAFWCNPISGHATLYWYQQILGQGPKLLIQFQNNGVVDDSQLPKDRFSAERLKGVDSTLKIQPAKLEDSAVYLCASSLSRGSYEQYFGPGTRLTVT.

The V and J genes are TRBV12-3 or TRBV12-4 and TRBJ2-7, with a possible D match to TRBD1 (5 bases). The CDR3 runs 12 residues. V was cut by 7 bases and J by 5 bases, with 12 bases left in between. CDR3 DNA sequence: TGTGCCAGCACCTCACAGGCGGACGAGCAGTACTTC. Translated, it gives CASTSQADEQYF.

V gene TRBV19 combines with J gene TRBJ2-5, with TRBD1 as a possible D gene (6 bases). Looked up from germline, CDR1 is LNHDA and CDR2 is SQIVND (reference sequence). V lost 3 bases and J 5 bases, leaving 13 bases between the germline ends. This CDR3 is 14 amino acids long. In DNA, the CDR3 is TGTGCCAGTAGTATGGGGGCCCGAGGGGAGACCCAGTACTTC. It specifies CASSMGARGETQYF.

This clone was seen only a few times. J is TRBJ2-2 and V is TRBV6-6, with D maybe TRBD2 (6 bases). CDR3 size: 15 residues. Per the germline V gene, CDR1 is MNHNY and CDR2 is SVGAGI (reference sequence). With 5 bases removed from V and 3 bases from J, the gap between germline ends came to 13 bases. CDR3 amino acids: CASSPPGLDTGELFF. For the CDR3, the DNA is TGTGCCAGCAGTCCTCCGGGACTCGACACCGGGGAGCTGTTTTTT.

The rearrangement links TRBV19 to TRBJ2-7, with 8 bases identical to TRBD1. The V gene end was trimmed by 5 bases and the J gene end by 2 bases; junction bases not matched to a gene: 5. This CDR3 has 14 residues. In germline, CDR1 is LNHDA, CDR2 SQIVND (reference sequence). CDR3 sequence reads: CASSLTGGPYEQYF. For the CDR3, the DNA is TGTGCCAGTAGTCTAACAGGGGGACCCTACGAGCAGTACTTC.

This clone has only a few counts. The genes are TRBV28 and TRBJ1-4; D call uncertain. The CDR3 runs to 15 residues. Per germline, CDR1 MDHEN and CDR2 SYDVKM. V lost 6 bases and J lost 0, with 11 bases in between. CDR3 sequence reads: CASSRVEATNEKLFF. In nucleotides, the CDR3 is TGTGCCAGCAGCCGGGTTGAGGCAACTAATGAAAAACTGTTTTTT.

The chain employs TRBV6-6 and TRBJ1-2, with D perhaps TRBD1 (5 bases). Trimming left V 8 bases short and J 2 bases short, with 18 bases between. Per germline, CDR1 MNHNY and CDR2 SVGAGI (reference sequence). The CDR3 runs 15 residues. CDR3 region: CASLPRREGNYGYTF. DNA for the CDR3: TGTGCCAGCCTCCCGAGGCGGGAGGGGAACTATGGCTACACCTTC.

The chain has TRBV11-2 and TRBJ1-2; TRBD1 matches 8 bases. CDR1 is SGHAT and CDR2 is FQNNGV in the germline V gene. The V segment lost 0 bases and the J segment 3 bases; nucleotides outside the gene matches: 3. The CDR3 length is 15 residues. The CDR3 is CASSLDPDRDYGYTF. The CDR3 DNA is TGTGCCAGCAGCTTAGATCCGGACAGGGACTATGGCTACACCTTC. Variable domain in full (rest from reference TRBV11-2 and TRBJ1-2): EAGVAQSPRYKIIEKRQSVAFWCNPISGHATLYWYQQILGQGPKLLIQFQNNGVVDDSQLPKDRFSAERLKGVDSTLKIQPAKLEDSAVYLCASSLDPDRDYGYTFGSGTRLTVV.

The gene calls are TRBV7-3 and TRBJ2-1; possibly TRBD2 for D (6 bases). V shed 1 base and J shed 7 bases, with 8 bases lying between them. Germline V lookup: CDR1 SGHTA, CDR2 FQGTGA. This CDR3 has 13 residues. The CDR3 here is CASSLIGGNEQFF. The CDR3 DNA sequence: TGTGCCAGCAGCTTAATCGGGGGAAATGAGCAGTTCTTC. Filled out from reference TRBV7-3 and TRBJ2-1, the complete variable domain reads GAGVSQTPSNKVTEKGKYVELRCDPISGHTALYWYRQSLGQGPEFLIYFQGTGAADDSGLPNDRFFAVRPEGSVSTLKIQRTERGDSAVYLCASSLIGGNEQFFGPGTRLTVL.

The chain recombines TRBV29-1 with TRBJ1-1; D is unresolved. The CDR3 is 12 residues long. V lost 6 bases and J lost 3, with 11 bases in between. Germline CDR1 and CDR2: SQVTM and ANQGSEA. Written as DNA, the CDR3 is TGCAGCGTGAAGAGGTTCGACACTGAAGCTTTCTTT. It translates to CSVKRFDTEAFF.

This clone was seen once. The chain combines TRBV11-2 with TRBJ2-1, with D perhaps matching TRBD2 (6 bases). CDR3 length equals 16 residues. V lost 8 bases and J 2 bases, leaving 19 bases between the germline ends. CDR1 and CDR2 (germline): SGHAT, FQNNGV. The chain's CDR3 is CASGIYRDSPYNEQFF. The CDR3 coding sequence is TGTGCCAGCGGCATATACCGGGACTCCCCCTACAATGAGCAGTTCTTC.

The CDR3, as DNA: TGCGCCAGCAGCATAAACAGGGAGTTGATCACTGAAGCTTTCTTT. Amino acid sequence: CASSINRELITEAFF. The chain couples TRBV5-1 to TRBJ1-1, with D possibly being TRBD1 (6 bases). Germline V CDR1 and CDR2: SGHRS, YFSETQ. The CDR3 is 15 amino acids. Deletions cut 4 bases from V and 4 bases from J, with 17 bases between.

The rearrangement uses TRBV11-2 and TRBJ1-1, with a possible D match to TRBD1 (6 bases). V was pared by 1 base and J by 5 bases, with 14 bases between. The CDR3 has 15 amino acids. Germline CDR1 and CDR2: SGHAT and FQNNGV. The CDR3 coding sequence is TGTGCCAGCAGCTTAGGGCGGGGGCTTGGTACTGAAGCTTTCTTT. Amino acid sequence: CASSLGRGLGTEAFF.